A single sample gave rise to the 30 T cell receptor beta chains below, sequenced in a study of early T cells in non-severe SARS-CoV-2 infection (dated by TCRdb to the early 2020s). The library was obtained by 5' RACE. For sequencing, a NextSeq 500 was employed. Clones were called with MiXCR by TCRdb after fastp trimmed the public reads at Q25, and only in-frame beta chains were retained. For every CDR3 protein sequence, its rows merge into one entry that carries the most common genes and DNA. This sample holds tens of thousands of distinct CDR3 sequences; 9.5% to 12% were observed only once. The ten largest account for about 5.8% of the sample. The sequencing here drew on whole blood, taken at baseline. The receptors were sampled from an adult who was a healthcare worker with PCR-confirmed SARS-CoV-2 infection or an uninfected control (not recorded which).

This clonotype was recorded at least ten times. This chain uses TRBV5-8 with TRBJ1-4, with a weak D call TRBD1 (5 bases). Trimming took off 0 bases at V and 8 bases at J, with 14 bases between the two ends. CDR3 length equals 15 residues. In germline, CDR1 is SGHTS, CDR2 YDEGEE. This CDR3 reads CASSLEGAWGEKLFF. The CDR3 nucleotides read TGTGCCAGCAGCTTGGAAGGGGCGTGGGGAGAAAAACTGTTTTTT.

The chain couples TRBV6-2 or TRBV6-3 to TRBJ2-7; the match to TRBD2 covers 10 bases. Per germline, CDR1 MNHEY and CDR2 SVGEGT. J lost 0 bases, V lost 5 bases, and 4 bases had no gene match. This CDR3 is built from 15 residues. The CDR3 DNA reads as TGTGCCAGCAGTAGGACTAGCGGAATCTCCTACGAGCAGTACTTC. Protein: CASSRTSGISYEQYF.

The table lists this clonotype with a few counts. The V call is TRBV9, the J call TRBJ1-5; tentatively, D is TRBD1 (5 bases). This CDR3 has 11 residues. V was trimmed by 8 bases and J by 7 bases, leaving 10 bases between them. Per the germline V gene, CDR1 is SGDLS and CDR2 is YYNGEE. CDR3 region: CARRGVQPQHF. Here the CDR3 DNA reads TGTGCCAGGCGGGGGGTCCAGCCCCAGCATTTT.

This clonotype has at least ten counts. V is TRBV14 and J is TRBJ2-3; D is undetermined. Germline lookup yields CDR1 SGHDN and CDR2 FVKESK. The CDR3 consists of 14 residues. Deletions cut 4 bases from V and 2 bases from J, with 10 bases between. In DNA, the CDR3 is TGTGCCAGCAGCCGCCACCCTCTCACAGATACGCAGTATTTT. Protein sequence: CASSRHPLTDTQYF.

This sequence joins TRBV5-1 and TRBJ2-5, with 10 bases lining up with TRBD2. Germline CDR1 reads SGHRS; CDR2 reads YFSETQ. This CDR3 has 16 residues. The V gene end was trimmed by 4 bases and the J gene end by 5 bases; junction bases not matched to a gene: 11. CDR3 sequence (DNA): TGCGCCAGCAGCCTTGGAATAGCGGGGGGAATGGAGACCCAGTACTTC. It is translated as CASSLGIAGGMETQYF.

This clonotype was seen a handful of times. The CDR3 DNA sequence: TGCAGCGTTCGGACAGGAGAGACCCAGTACTTC. Amino acid sequence: CSVRTGETQYF. The chain couples TRBV29-1 to TRBJ2-5, with 7 bases matching TRBD1. Per germline, CDR1 SQVTM and CDR2 ANQGSEA. V dropped 5 bases and J dropped 4; count of bases not matched to a gene: 1. There are 11 residues in the CDR3.

The sample holds a few counts of this clonotype. The chain carries TRBV7-2 and TRBJ2-1; D is undetermined. The CDR3 sequence is 13 residues long. The germline V gene encodes CDR1 SGHTA and CDR2 FQGNSA. With 3 bases removed from V and 5 bases from J, the gap between germline ends came to 8 bases. Written as DNA, the CDR3 is TGTGCCAGCAGCTTTGACGGAGACAATGAGCAGTTCTTC. This gives the protein CASSFDGDNEQFF.

The chain combines TRBV12-3 or TRBV12-4 with TRBJ2-1; the match to TRBD2 covers 8 bases. J gave up 7 bases and V 3 bases, and 5 bases lay outside the gene matches. This CDR3 has 14 amino acids. The CDR3 DNA sequence: TGTGCCAGCAGTTTTGGGACTAGGGTGAATGAGCAGTTCTTC. Encoded protein: CASSFGTRVNEQFF.

This clonotype was detected many times. The chain employs TRBV6-6 and TRBJ2-1, with no clear D. V was pared by 0 bases and J by 0 bases, with 6 bases between. The CDR3 totals 15 residues. Germline V gene sequence: CDR1 MNHNY, CDR2 SVGAGI (reference sequence). The CDR3 reads CASSYSPSSYNEQFF. The DNA for the CDR3 is TGTGCCAGCAGTTACTCCCCCAGCTCCTACAATGAGCAGTTCTTC.

This clonotype has more than one count but fewer than ten. The V gene is TRBV18, the J gene TRBJ2-5; 8 bases are a match to TRBD2. With 6 bases clipped from V and 5 bases from J, the junction kept 5 bases outside the gene matches. The CDR3 extends over 13 amino acids. Germline V lookup: CDR1 KGHSH, CDR2 LQKENI. The CDR3 loop reads CASSPGLAETQYF. As DNA, the CDR3 is TGTGCCAGCTCCCCAGGACTAGCCGAGACCCAGTACTTC.

Written as DNA, the CDR3 is TGTGCCAGCAGAAAGGGGCAAGCGATGCAGACCCAGTACTTC. Amino acid sequence: CASRKGQAMQTQYF. This chain links TRBV12-3 or TRBV12-4 with TRBJ2-5, with D maybe TRBD1 (5 bases). This CDR3 contains 14 residues. V was trimmed by 6 bases and J by 6 bases, leaving 17 bases between them.

This clonotype was observed at least ten times. The rearrangement joins TRBV12-3 or TRBV12-4 to TRBJ2-3; the match to TRBD2 covers 7 bases. V trimming: 4 bases; J trimming: 0 bases; junction bases outside the gene matches: 7. This CDR3 is built from 16 residues. The CDR3 coding sequence is TGTGCCAGCAGTTCCGCTCGGGGGGTGAGCACAGATACGCAGTATTTT. Translating it yields CASSSARGVSTDTQYF.

The genes are TRBV12-3 or TRBV12-4 and TRBJ2-6; D not certain. V was clipped by 6 bases and J by 1 base, with 7 bases between them. The CDR3 spans 14 residues. CDR3 residues: CASRTQSGANVLTF. The CDR3 nucleotides read TGTGCCAGCAGGACTCAGTCTGGGGCCAACGTCCTGACTTTC.

In this sample, this clonotype turned up a few times. The V call is TRBV7-9, the J call TRBJ1-1, with TRBD1 matching over 9 bases. Germline CDR1 reads SEHNR; CDR2 reads FQNEAQ (reference sequence). The CDR3 consists of 13 residues. With 4 bases clipped from V and 6 bases from J, the junction kept 3 bases outside the gene matches. As DNA, the CDR3 is TGTGCCAGCAGCTCCCGACAGGGGGCTGAAGCTTTCTTT. This sequence encodes CASSSRQGAEAFF. Based on the CDR3 plus reference TRBV7-9 and TRBJ1-1, the full variable domain is DTGVSQNPRHKITKRGQNVTFRCDPISEHNRLYWYRQTLGQGPEFLTYFQNEAQLEKSRLLSDRFSAERPKGSFSTLEIQRTEQGDSAMYLCASSSRQGAEAFFGQGTRLTVV.

The chain joins TRBV11-2 to TRBJ2-6, with D possibly being TRBD2 (5 bases). The CDR3 contains 17 residues. The germline V gene encodes CDR1 SGHAT and CDR2 FQNNGV. V lost 0 bases and J 2 bases, leaving 11 bases between the germline ends. This CDR3 is CASSLDPPGAGANVLTF. In nucleotides, the CDR3 is TGTGCCAGCAGCTTAGATCCGCCCGGGGCTGGGGCCAACGTCCTGACTTTC.

This clonotype was seen only a few times. V is TRBV12-3 or TRBV12-4 and J is TRBJ1-2; the match to TRBD1 covers 8 bases. The CDR3 has 15 residues. V lost 6 bases and J lost 7; bases outside the gene matches: 13. The CDR3 here is CASSPLDRVMSGYTF. In nucleotides, the CDR3 is TGTGCCAGCAGCCCCCTGGACAGGGTGATGAGTGGCTACACCTTC.

This clonotype was counted only a few times. The chain has TRBV7-2 and TRBJ2-1, with 10 bases that match TRBD2. V trimming: 7 bases; J trimming: 6 bases; junction bases outside the gene matches: 12. Germline lookup yields CDR1 SGHTA and CDR2 FQGNSA. This CDR3 has 16 residues. The CDR3 region has the DNA TGTGCCAGCATCAAAGCCCCAGCGGGGGGGCTCAATGAGCAGTTCTTC. Translation: CASIKAPAGGLNEQFF. The variable domain in full, completed from reference TRBV7-2 and TRBJ2-1, reads GAGVSQSPSNKVTEKGKDVELRCDPISGHTALYWYRQSLGQGLEFLIYFQGNSAPDKSGLPSDRFSAERTGGSVSTLTIQRTQQEDSAVYLCASIKAPAGGLNEQFFGPGTRLTVL.

In its sample, this clonotype was seen many times. The chain employs TRBV5-4 and TRBJ2-6; D call uncertain. The germline V gene has CDR1 SGHNT and CDR2 YYREEE (reference sequence). The CDR3 consists of 15 residues. V lost 4 bases and J lost 0, with 8 bases in between. The CDR3 DNA is TGTGCCAGCAGCGTCCCTAGCTCTGGGGCCAACGTCCTGACTTTC. Protein sequence: CASSVPSSGANVLTF.

The chain combines TRBV7-8 with TRBJ2-3; the D is unclear. V was clipped by 2 bases and J by 6 bases, with 9 bases between them. The length of the CDR3 is 13 residues. The germline V gene has CDR1 SGHVS and CDR2 FQNEAQ. Here the CDR3 reads CASSLRKLDTQYF. The CDR3, as DNA: TGTGCCAGCAGCTTACGCAAGCTGGATACGCAGTATTTT.

J is TRBJ2-1 and V is TRBV2, with a weak D call TRBD1 (6 bases). The CDR3 length is 13 residues. CDR1 is SNHLY and CDR2 is FYNNEI in the germline V gene. V was trimmed by 4 bases and J by 9 bases, leaving 13 bases between them. The CDR3 DNA reads as TGTGCCAGCAGTGGGGGGCCTAAGGGTGAGCAGTTCTTC. Translated: CASSGGPKGEQFF. Full variable domain (missing parts from reference TRBV2 and TRBJ2-1): EPEVTQTPSHQVTQMGQEVILRCVPISNHLYFYWYRQILGQKVEFLVSFYNNEISEKSEIFDDQFSVERPDGSNFTLKIRSTKLEDSAMYFCASSGGPKGEQFFGPGTRLTVL.

This clonotype occurred many times. This chain joins TRBV6-1 and TRBJ1-5; perhaps TRBD1 as D (5 bases). V lost 5 bases and J lost 6, with 17 bases in between. This CDR3 is 15 amino acids long. Germline loops: CDR1 MNHNS, CDR2 SASEGT. In nucleotides, the CDR3 is TGTGCCAGCAGTCCCGGGACGGAGGCCGGTCAGCCCCAGCATTTT. It specifies CASSPGTEAGQPQHF.

V is TRBV7-9 and J is TRBJ2-1, with 12 nucleotides matching TRBD2. This CDR3 region has 12 residues. CDR1 SEHNR and CDR2 FQNEAQ come from the germline V gene (reference sequence). The V gene end was trimmed by 5 bases and the J gene end by 16 bases; junction bases not matched to a gene: 6. The CDR3 reads CASSRLAGESFF. DNA of the CDR3: TGTGCCAGCAGCAGACTAGCGGGAGAGTCATTCTTC.

This clonotype was detected ten times or more. The V and J genes are TRBV7-2 and TRBJ2-1, with TRBD2 matching 9 bases. Trimming at V came to 1 base and at J to 13 bases, leaving 11 bases not matched to a gene. The CDR3 consists of 15 residues. Per the germline V gene, CDR1 is SGHTA and CDR2 is FQGNSA. The CDR3 reads CASSLGVSGSYPQFF. Here the CDR3 DNA reads TGTGCCAGCAGCTTAGGTGTTAGCGGGAGTTATCCCCAGTTCTTC.

V usage is TRBV18 and J usage is TRBJ2-7; 9 bases are a match to TRBD1. Trimming at V came to 6 bases and at J to 2 bases, leaving 5 bases not matched to a gene. CDR1 and CDR2 (germline): KGHSH, LQKENI. CDR3 size: 14 residues. The CDR3 DNA sequence: TGTGCCAGCTCCCCGGGGACAGGGCCCTACGAGCAGTACTTC. Protein: CASSPGTGPYEQYF.

V is TRBV4-1 and J is TRBJ2-5; D unclear. This CDR3 contains 13 residues. Germline CDR1 MGHRA, CDR2 YSYEKL. Trimming took off 1 base at V and 7 bases at J, with 10 bases between the two ends. The CDR3 nucleotides read TGCGCCAGCAGCCAAGTCCTATGGGGGACCCAGTACTTC. It specifies CASSQVLWGTQYF.

The table lists this clonotype with many counts. An end of the junction differs from the germline gene, which may be a read error. V gene TRBV7-7 combines with J gene TRBJ1-2; no definite D call. The CDR3 totals 12 residues. CDR1 and CDR2 from the germline V gene are SSHAT and FNYEAQ (reference sequence). In nucleotides, the CDR3 is TGTGCTAGCAGCTTAAGTAACTATGGCTACACCTTC. This encodes CASSLSNYGYTF.

This clonotype was recorded at least ten times. The chain joins TRBV27 to TRBJ2-3; D not resolved. V lost 3 bases, J lost 5 bases, and 6 bases lay in between. The CDR3 has 12 residues. Germline CDR1 and CDR2: MNHEY and SMNVEV (reference sequence). The chain's CDR3 is CASSFSQDTQYF. CDR3 bases: TGTGCCAGCAGTTTCTCTCAAGATACGCAGTATTTT.

The J gene is TRBJ1-1, the V gene TRBV7-9, with TRBD1 matching 8 bases. Germline loops: CDR1 SEHNR, CDR2 FQNEAQ (reference sequence). V shed 7 bases and J 5 bases; nucleotides not matched to a gene: 6. CDR3 length: 13 residues. CDR3 in DNA: TGTGCCAGCATCACAGGGGGTGGGACTGAAGCTTTCTTT. Amino acid sequence: CASITGGGTEAFF.

This clonotype was recorded a few times. The V and J genes are TRBV3-1 and TRBJ1-6; the D gene is possibly TRBD1 (5 bases). The length of the CDR3 is 14 residues. The V gene's germline CDR1 is LGHDT and CDR2 YNNKEL (reference sequence). V was trimmed by 5 bases and J by 6 bases, leaving 11 bases between them. Written as DNA, the CDR3 is TGTGCCAGCAGCACGGGACGGCTTAATTCACCCCTCCACTTT. Protein product: CASSTGRLNSPLHF.

The V gene is TRBV4-2, the J gene TRBJ2-3; D gene ambiguous. V was pared by 1 base and J by 0 bases, with 8 bases between. Germline V gene lookup returns CDR1 LGHNA and CDR2 YNFKEQ. The CDR3 consists of 15 residues. This CDR3 is CASSQGPDSTDTQYF. CDR3 bases: TGTGCCAGCAGCCAAGGCCCGGACAGCACAGATACGCAGTATTTT.